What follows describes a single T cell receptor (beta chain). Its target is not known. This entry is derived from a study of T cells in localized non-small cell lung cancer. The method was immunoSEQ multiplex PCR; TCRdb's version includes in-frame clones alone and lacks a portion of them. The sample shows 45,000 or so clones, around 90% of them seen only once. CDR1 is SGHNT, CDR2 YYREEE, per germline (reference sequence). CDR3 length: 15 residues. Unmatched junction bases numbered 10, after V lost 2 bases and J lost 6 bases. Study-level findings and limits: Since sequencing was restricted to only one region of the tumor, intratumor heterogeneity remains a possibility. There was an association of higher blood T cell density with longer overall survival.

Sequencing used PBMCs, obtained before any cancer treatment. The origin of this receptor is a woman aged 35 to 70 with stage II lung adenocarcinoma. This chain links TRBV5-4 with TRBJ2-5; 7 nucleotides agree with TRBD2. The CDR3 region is CASSLGLVSKKTQYF. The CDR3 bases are TGTGCCAGCAGCTTAGGACTAGTTTCCAAGAAGACCCAGTACTTC.